Listed here are 27 T cell receptor beta chains from one sample, sequenced in a study of CD8+ T cells in alopecia areata. Sequencing templates came from extracted RNA that was reverse transcribed into cDNA. Sequencing used immunoSEQ multiplex PCR; TCRdb keeps in-frame clones, though not all of them. The sample shows 75,000 to 100,000 clones, 41% of them seen only once. Sequenced: CD4+ T cells sorted from blood. The receptors here all came from a human donor with alopecia areata.

The chain employs TRBV4-3 and TRBJ2-7; tentatively, D is TRBD1 or TRBD2 (6 bases each). V was shortened by 4 bases and J by 3 bases, with 10 bases between the two germline ends. The germline gives CDR1 LGHNA, CDR2 YSLEER. This CDR3 spans 13 amino acids. In DNA form, the CDR3 reads TGCGCCAGCAGCCCCGAGGGGGGCTACGAGCAGTACTTC. Amino acids: CASSPEGGYEQYF.

This clone was seen a few times. The chain carries TRBV18 and TRBJ1-5, with D unresolved. V was clipped by 9 bases and J by 7 bases, with 13 bases between them. The CDR3 has 12 residues. CDR1 KGHSH and CDR2 LQKENI come from the germline V gene. The CDR3 bases are TGTGCCAGGTTGAGGTTCCGGCAGCCCCAGCATTTT. It translates to CARLRFRQPQHF.

The gene calls are TRBV29-1 and TRBJ1-4; D unresolved. Trimming shortened V by 2 bases and J by 5 bases, and 9 bases separated the two germline ends. The CDR3 contains 13 residues. The germline V gene encodes CDR1 SQVTM and CDR2 ANQGSEA. CDR3: CSVELMGNEKLFF. Written as DNA, the CDR3 is TGCAGCGTTGAATTGATGGGAAATGAAAAACTGTTTTTT.

This clone was observed a few times. V and J are TRBV14 and TRBJ2-7; TRBD1 matches 9 bases. The CDR3 is made up of 16 amino acids. V lost 0 bases, J lost 1 base, and 4 bases stayed unmatched. CDR1 is SGHDN and CDR2 is FVKESK in the germline V gene. The CDR3 DNA is TGTGCCAGCAGCCAAGACTATGGACAGGGGTCCTACGAGCAGTACTTC. Protein product: CASSQDYGQGSYEQYF.

The chain couples TRBV2 to TRBJ2-7; D unclear. There are 11 residues in the CDR3. From germline, CDR1 is SNHLY and CDR2 FYNNEI. V dropped 5 bases and J dropped 9 bases, with 11 bases sitting between them. In nucleotides, the CDR3 is TGTGCCAGCAGTCCCGGGCCAGGGCAGTACTTC. Its translation is CASSPGPGQYF.

The rearrangement uses TRBV4-1 and TRBJ1-4, with D unresolved. Germline V CDR1 and CDR2: MGHRA, YSYEKL. The CDR3 has 12 amino acids. The V end lost 3 bases, the J end lost 10 bases, and 9 bases lay between the germline ends. In DNA form, the CDR3 reads TGCGCCAGCAGCCAGGTTATCGGAAAACTGTTTTTT. Translating it yields CASSQVIGKLFF.

The chain couples TRBV4-1 to TRBJ1-2; weak D call: TRBD1 (5 bases). The length of the CDR3 is 16 residues. Trimming removed 1 base at V and 4 bases at J, with 16 bases between. Germline V gene sequence: CDR1 MGHRA, CDR2 YSYEKL. The CDR3 DNA follows: TGCGCCAGCAGCCAAGGGACATTATTAGAAGGCTATGGCTACACCTTC. Its protein is CASSQGTLLEGYGYTF.

The V call is TRBV4-3, the J call TRBJ1-5; D perhaps matches TRBD1 (6 bases). The V gene's germline CDR1 is LGHNA and CDR2 YSLEER. The CDR3 runs to 14 residues. V dropped 1 base and J dropped 4 bases, with 8 bases sitting between them. CDR3 bases: TGCGCCAGCAGCCAAGGCAGGGGTAATCAGCCCCAGCATTTT. It is translated as CASSQGRGNQPQHF.

This chain connects TRBV6-5 to TRBJ1-2; D remains ambiguous. Trimming pared 4 bases from V and 4 bases from J, leaving 19 bases between. Germline-derived CDR1 and CDR2 are MNHEY and SVGAGI. The CDR3 spans 16 residues. In DNA form, the CDR3 reads TGTGCCAGCAGTTCATTCGGACTGGGCAGGATCTATGGCTACACCTTC. It encodes CASSSFGLGRIYGYTF.

This clone was counted between two and nine times. The rearrangement links TRBV30 to TRBJ2-7; no definite D call. The ends were cut back, 2 bases at V and 13 bases at J, with 18 bases in the middle. Germline lookup yields CDR1 GTSNPN and CDR2 SVGIG (reference sequence). This CDR3 is built from 12 residues. The CDR3: CAWSRVGRPGYF. The CDR3 DNA reads TGTGCCTGGAGTCGTGTAGGCAGGCCGGGTTACTTC.

The chain combines TRBV5-4 with TRBJ2-1; 9 bases are a match to TRBD2. This CDR3 is 17 amino acids long. J lost 3 bases, V lost 1 base, and 8 bases had no gene match. Germline V lookup: CDR1 SGHNT, CDR2 YYREEE (reference sequence). CDR3 sequence reads: CASSLSGGRAFYNEQFF. The CDR3 region has the DNA TGTGCCAGCAGCTTGTCTGGCGGGAGGGCCTTCTACAATGAGCAGTTCTTC.

The V and J genes are TRBV29-1 and TRBJ1-2; TRBD1 matches at 7 bases. The CDR3 has 12 residues. Germline V lookup: CDR1 SQVTM, CDR2 ANQGSEA. Unmatched junction bases numbered 4, after V lost 1 base and J lost 8 bases. CDR3 bases: TGCAGCGTTGAAGTGGCAGGGGGGGGCTACACCTTC. Translated, it gives CSVEVAGGGYTF.

CDR3 in DNA: TGTGCCAGCAGCTGGAAGCCTCCGGCTAATGAAAAACTGTTTTTT. Translation: CASSWKPPANEKLFF. The V call is TRBV7-9, the J call TRBJ1-4, with unresolved D. The CDR3 runs to 15 residues. Germline V gene sequence: CDR1 SEHNR, CDR2 FQNEAQ (reference sequence). V shed 4 bases and J shed 3 bases, with 12 bases lying between them.

This sequence joins TRBV4-2 and TRBJ1-2; 12 nucleotides align to TRBD1. CDR3 size: 15 residues. Germline CDR1 reads LGHNA; CDR2 reads YNFKEQ. Trimming removed 1 base from V and 7 bases from J; junction bases left unmatched: 4. CDR3 in DNA: TGTGCCAGCAGCCAAGCCGGGACAGGGGGCGGTGGCTACACCTTC. This sequence encodes CASSQAGTGGGGYTF.

This clone occurred a few times. The chain uses TRBV6-4 and TRBJ2-1; the D gene is possibly TRBD2 (7 bases). V was trimmed by 7 bases and J by 7 bases, leaving 23 bases between them. The CDR3 sequence is 16 residues long. Germline V gene data show CDR1 as MRHNA and CDR2 as SNTAGT. The CDR3 DNA sequence: TGTGCCAGCAACAAGGGCGGGGGCCAAGGCTCGAATGAGCAGTTCTTC. It encodes CASNKGGGQGSNEQFF.

This clone has just a few counts. Here the CDR3 DNA reads TGTGCCAGCTCACCAGCCAGGAGTGGGAAAGAGACCCAGTACTTC. It codes for CASSPARSGKETQYF. The rearrangement uses TRBV18 and TRBJ2-5; D remains ambiguous. Germline V gene lookup returns CDR1 KGHSH and CDR2 LQKENI. There are 15 residues in the CDR3. Trimming took off 2 bases at V and 3 bases at J, with 13 bases between the two ends.

A single count supports this clone. V usage is TRBV2 and J usage is TRBJ2-7, with D possibly being TRBD2 (5 bases). Trimming cost V 7 bases and J 2 bases, with 18 bases left between them. The germline CDR1 and CDR2 sequences are SNHLY and FYNNEI. The CDR3 loop spans 15 amino acids. This chain's CDR3 is CASTSEGGWTYEQYF. The DNA of the CDR3 is TGTGCCAGCACCAGTGAGGGCGGGTGGACCTACGAGCAGTACTTC. Complete variable domain (other parts from reference TRBV2 and TRBJ2-7): EPEVTQTPSHQVTQMGQEVILRCVPISNHLYFYWYRQILGQKVEFLVSFYNNEISEKSEIFDDQFSVERPDGSNFTLKIRSTKLEDSAMYFCASTSEGGWTYEQYFGPGTRLTVT.

The chain employs TRBV6-5 and TRBJ2-3, with D tentatively TRBD1 (5 bases). CDR1 and CDR2 (germline): MNHEY, SVGAGI. There are 14 residues in the CDR3. Trimming took 4 bases from V and 2 from J, leaving 10 bases between them. CDR3 nucleotide sequence: TGTGCCAGCAGTTTCACGACAGACACAGATACGCAGTATTTT. Its protein product is CASSFTTDTDTQYF.

This clone appeared a few times. The chain is built from TRBV6-7 and TRBJ1-5, with D possibly being TRBD1 (6 bases). TRBV6-7 is marked as an open reading frame, function uncertain. CDR3 length: 11 amino acids. V gave up 11 bases and J gave up 9 bases, with 14 bases separating them. In nucleotides, the CDR3 is TGTGCCGTACAGGGTATTTGGCCCCAGCATTTT. Encoded protein: CAVQGIWPQHF.

J is TRBJ1-2 and V is TRBV7-2; D uncertain. The CDR3 runs to 13 residues. The germline V gene has CDR1 SGHTA and CDR2 FQGNSA. With 7 bases removed from V and 5 bases from J, the gap between germline ends came to 14 bases. For the CDR3, the DNA is TGTGCCAGCACCCTTAAGCACGGATATGGCTACACCTTC. This gives the protein CASTLKHGYGYTF.

This chain uses TRBV28 with TRBJ2-1; the D is unclear. Per germline, CDR1 MDHEN and CDR2 SYDVKM. V lost 1 base to trimming and J lost 15 bases, with 16 bases between them. The CDR3 has 13 amino acids. CDR3 sequence reads: CASSLSSPIQPFF. CDR3 nucleotides: TGTGCCAGCAGTTTATCGTCCCCGATCCAGCCGTTCTTC.

The J gene is TRBJ1-1, the V gene TRBV2; D gene ambiguous. From germline, CDR1 is SNHLY and CDR2 FYNNEI. Trimming took off 4 bases at V and 1 base at J, with 10 bases between the two ends. This CDR3 is built from 14 residues. CDR3 DNA: TGTGCCAGCAGTGGAGTTTACCGGAACACTGAAGCTTTCTTT. Encoded protein: CASSGVYRNTEAFF.

This clone was seen only once. The V call is TRBV5-1, the J call TRBJ1-6, with 7 bases aligning to TRBD1. The CDR3 is 13 residues long. The ends lost 3 bases at V and 8 bases at J; junction bases unmatched: 2. CDR1 and CDR2 from the germline V gene are SGHRS and YFSETQ. The CDR3 loop is CASSSGTDSPLHF. CDR3 sequence (DNA): TGCGCCAGCAGCTCGGGGACAGATTCACCCCTCCACTTT. Using reference TRBV5-1 and TRBJ1-6 for the parts outside the CDR3, the full variable domain is KAGVTQTPRYLIKTRGQQVTLSCSPISGHRSVSWYQQTPGQGLQFLFEYFSETQRNKGNFPGRFSGRQFSNSRSEMNVSTLELGDSALYLCASSSGTDSPLHFGNGTRLTVT.

Points on this clone: Germline and junction disagree at one end, which may indicate a read error. This rearrangement joins TRBV11-2 to TRBJ1-3; 7 nucleotides line up with TRBD1. The germline CDR1 and CDR2 sequences are SGHAT and FQNNGV. The CDR3 spans 12 residues. The CDR3 nucleotides read TGTGCCAGCAGCTCGAACAGGGGCCCGCCGGACTTT. Protein sequence: CASSSNRGPPDF.

The CDR3 DNA reads TGTGCCTGGGTCATGGGGCAGCCATACAATGAGCAGTTCTTC. Translating gives CAWVMGQPYNEQFF. The J gene is TRBJ2-1, the V gene TRBV30, with D perhaps TRBD1 (5 bases). The germline CDR1 and CDR2 sequences are GTSNPN and SVGIG (reference sequence). The germline V and J ends were trimmed by 5 bases and 4 bases, with 15 bases remaining between them. The length of the CDR3 is 14 residues.

This clone was seen a handful of times. The chain combines TRBV29-1 with TRBJ2-5; tentatively, D is TRBD1 (6 bases). Looked up from germline, CDR1 is SQVTM and CDR2 is ANQGSEA. This CDR3 contains 12 residues. V shed 4 bases and J shed 7 bases, with 13 bases lying between them. The CDR3 loop is CSVVRGSATQYF. The CDR3 region has the DNA TGCAGCGTTGTCAGGGGATCGGCGACCCAGTACTTC.

This chain connects TRBV19 to TRBJ1-5, with no clear D. The V gene's germline CDR1 is LNHDA and CDR2 SQIVND (reference sequence). The CDR3 contains 12 residues. Trimming took 5 bases from V and 7 from J, leaving 9 bases between them. DNA of the CDR3: TGTGCCAGTAGTCCCCGCCAGCAGCCCCAGCATTTT. Its translation: CASSPRQQPQHF. Looking up the rest from reference TRBV19 and TRBJ1-5 gives the full variable domain: DGGITQSPKYLFRKEGQNVTLSCEQNLNHDAMYWYRQDPGQGLRLIYYSQIVNDFQKGDIAEGYSVSREKKESFPLTVTSAQKNPTAFYLCASSPRQQPQHFGDGTRLSIL.